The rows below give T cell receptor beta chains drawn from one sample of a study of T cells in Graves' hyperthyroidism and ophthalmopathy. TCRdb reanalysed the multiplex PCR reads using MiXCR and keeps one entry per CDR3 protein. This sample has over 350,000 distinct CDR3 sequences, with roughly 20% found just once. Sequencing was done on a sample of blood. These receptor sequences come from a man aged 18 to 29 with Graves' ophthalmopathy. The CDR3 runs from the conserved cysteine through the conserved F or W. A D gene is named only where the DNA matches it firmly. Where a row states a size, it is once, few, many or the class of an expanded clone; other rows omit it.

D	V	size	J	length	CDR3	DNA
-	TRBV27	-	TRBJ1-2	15	CASSYSTGNNYGYTF	TGTGCCAGCAGTTACTCCACAGGGAACAACTATGGCTACACCTTC
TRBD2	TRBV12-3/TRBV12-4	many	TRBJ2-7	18	CASSPSRGRLAGAYEQYF	TGTGCCAGCAGTCCTTCCAGGGGGCGACTAGCGGGGGCCTACGAGCAGTACTTC
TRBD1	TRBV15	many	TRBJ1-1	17	CATSRDFEGALNTEAFF	TGTGCCACCAGCAGAGACTTTGAGGGGGCGTTGAACACTGAAGCTTTCTTT
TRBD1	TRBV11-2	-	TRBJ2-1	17	CASSLSLPGGSYNEQFF	TGTGCCAGCAGCCTCAGTCTCCCAGGGGGCTCCTACAATGAGCAGTTCTTC
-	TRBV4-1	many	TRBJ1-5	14	CASSQGSGGEPQHF	TGCGCCAGCAGCCAAGGGTCCGGGGGGGAGCCCCAGCATTTT
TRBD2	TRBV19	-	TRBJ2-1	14	CASMDGGADNEQFF	TGTGCCAGTATGGACGGGGGGGCCGATAATGAGCAGTTCTTC
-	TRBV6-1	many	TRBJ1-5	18	CASRFHSRQLYSNQPQHF	TGTGCCAGCAGATTCCATTCTCGACAGCTATATAGCAATCAGCCCCAGCATTTT
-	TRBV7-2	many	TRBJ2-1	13	CASSPHSYNEQFF	TGTGCCAGCAGCCCCCACAGCTACAATGAGCAGTTCTTC
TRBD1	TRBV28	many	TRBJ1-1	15	CASSGQGVLNTEAFF	TGTGCCAGCAGCGGACAGGGGGTCCTGAACACTGAAGCTTTCTTT
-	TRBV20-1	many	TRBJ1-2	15	CSANPRTGTPYGYTF	TGCAGTGCTAACCCCCGAACCGGGACCCCCTATGGCTACACCTTC
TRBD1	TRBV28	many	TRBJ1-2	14	CASSLSDRGYGYTF	TGTGCCAGCAGTTTATCTGACAGGGGCTATGGCTACACCTTC
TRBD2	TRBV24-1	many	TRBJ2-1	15	CATSDDGGGYNEQFF	TGTGCCACCAGTGACGATGGGGGGGGGTACAATGAGCAGTTCTTC
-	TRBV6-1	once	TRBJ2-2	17	CASRVAGKIGETGELFF	TGTGCCAGTAGGGTGGCAGGGAAAATAGGGGAAACCGGGGAGCTGTTTTTT
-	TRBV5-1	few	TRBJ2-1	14	CASSLGGFYNEQFF	TGCGCCAGCAGCTTGGGAGGGTTTTACAATGAGCAGTTCTTC
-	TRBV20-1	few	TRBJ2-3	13	CSARDVGLGTQYF	TGCAGTGCTAGAGATGTGGGGTTGGGTACGCAGTATTTT
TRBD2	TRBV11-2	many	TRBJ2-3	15	CASSWASGSTDTQYF	TGTGCCAGCAGCTGGGCTAGCGGAAGCACAGATACGCAGTATTTT
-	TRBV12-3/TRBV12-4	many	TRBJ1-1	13	CASSFNGGTEAFF	TGTGCCAGCAGTTTTAACGGGGGCACTGAAGCTTTCTTT